This T cell receptor beta chain was captured by sequencing in a study of CD8 T cells in Susac syndrome. The CDR3 extends over 12 amino acids. Germline V gene sequence: CDR1 SEHNR, CDR2 FQNEAQ (reference sequence). The V end lost 1 base, the J end lost 6 bases, and 4 bases lay between the germline ends. RNA in amounts of roughly 0.5 to 1 ug was reverse transcribed with random hexamers. In TCRdb, the immunoSEQ multiplex PCR reads were re-called with MiXCR into one record per CDR3 protein. There are approximately 160,000 distinct CDR3 sequences in the sample; around 93% occur only once, and more than 0.11% lies in the top ten.

This sequence joins TRBV7-9 and TRBJ2-1; D gene uncertain. The receptor comes from a human donor in good health. The sequenced sample consisted of CD4+ T cells from PBMCs. CDR3 protein: CASSLESNEQFF. CDR3 in DNA: TGTGCCAGCAGCTTAGAGTCCAATGAGCAGTTCTTC.